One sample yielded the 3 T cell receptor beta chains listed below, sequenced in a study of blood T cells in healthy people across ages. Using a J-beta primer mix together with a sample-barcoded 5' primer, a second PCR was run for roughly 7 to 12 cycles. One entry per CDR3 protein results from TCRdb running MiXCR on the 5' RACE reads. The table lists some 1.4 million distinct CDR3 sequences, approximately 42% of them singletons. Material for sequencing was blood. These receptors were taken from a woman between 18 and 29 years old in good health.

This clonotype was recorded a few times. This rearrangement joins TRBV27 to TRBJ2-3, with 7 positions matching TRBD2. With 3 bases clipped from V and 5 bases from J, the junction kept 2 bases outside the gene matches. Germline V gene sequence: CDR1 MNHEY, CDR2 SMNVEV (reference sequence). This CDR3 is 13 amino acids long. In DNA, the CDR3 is TGTGCCAGCAGTTTCGCGGGGGTAGATACGCAGTATTTT. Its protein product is CASSFAGVDTQYF.

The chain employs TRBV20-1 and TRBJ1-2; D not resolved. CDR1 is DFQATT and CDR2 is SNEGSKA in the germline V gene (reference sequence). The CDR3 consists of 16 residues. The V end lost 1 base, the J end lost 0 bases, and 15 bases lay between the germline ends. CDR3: CSARGVDGVPNYGYTF. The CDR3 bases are TGCAGTGCTAGAGGGGTTGACGGCGTTCCTAACTATGGCTACACCTTC.

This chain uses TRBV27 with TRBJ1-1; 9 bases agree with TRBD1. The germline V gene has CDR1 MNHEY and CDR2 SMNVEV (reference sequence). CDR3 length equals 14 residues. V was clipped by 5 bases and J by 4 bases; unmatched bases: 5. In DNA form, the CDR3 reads TGTGCCAGCAGTCCGGACAGGGGTACCACTGAAGCTTTCTTT. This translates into CASSPDRGTTEAFF.